This entry lists 9 T cell receptor beta chains sequenced from one sample in a study of breast tumors, draining lymph nodes, adjacent tissues. TCRdb processed the multiplex PCR reads anew with MiXCR; each CDR3 protein has one entry. The sample shows about 100,000 distinct CDR3 sequences, 21% of them seen only once. Axillary draining lymph nodes of breast cancer patients supplied the node samples. Sample: axillary lymph node tissue. These receptors were collected from a female donor with breast cancer. Some clones in this sample may be carry-over from other donors' samples.

On this clonotype itself: This likely comes from a read error, as the CDR3 has no conserved phenylalanine or tryptophan at its end. The chain has TRBV6-5 and TRBJ2-5; 10 bases line up with TRBD2. V lost 6 bases and J lost 5; bases outside the gene matches: 9. Germline V gene data show CDR1 as MNHEY and CDR2 as SVGAGI. CDR3 length: 15 residues. CDR3 sequence (DNA): TGTGCCAGCAGCCACGTAGCGGGAGGCGCGGAGACCCAGTACCTC. Amino acid sequence: CASSHVAGGAETQYL.

This clonotype was counted ten times or more. V usage is TRBV6-5 and J usage is TRBJ2-1, with a weak D call TRBD2 (6 bases). Germline V lookup: CDR1 MNHEY, CDR2 SVGAGI. Trimming removed 6 bases from V and 6 bases from J, with 15 bases in between. This CDR3 is 14 amino acids long. The CDR3 loop reads CASSPLGGGNEQFF. The CDR3 DNA is TGTGCCAGCAGCCCGTTGGGGGGTGGCAATGAGCAGTTCTTC.

In its sample, this clonotype was seen once. V usage is TRBV7-3 and J usage is TRBJ2-1; no clear D. The V end was cut by 2 bases, the J end by 1 base, with 9 bases between. The CDR3 sequence is 15 residues long. The germline V gene encodes CDR1 SGHTA and CDR2 FQGTGA. The CDR3 spells CASSLVGPSYNEQFF. CDR3 sequence (DNA): TGTGCCAGCAGCTTAGTGGGCCCTTCCTACAATGAGCAGTTCTTC.

In its sample, this clonotype was seen many times. The rearrangement joins TRBV19 to TRBJ1-6, with 7 bases fitting TRBD1. CDR1 LNHDA and CDR2 SQIVND come from the germline V gene (reference sequence). The length of the CDR3 is 14 residues. Trimming removed 9 bases from V and 8 bases from J; junction bases left unmatched: 10. CDR3 nucleotides: TGTGCCAGCAATCGGGACAGCGGGCATTCACCCCTCCACTTT. Its translation is CASNRDSGHSPLHF.

This clonotype was recorded at least ten times. This sequence joins TRBV9 and TRBJ2-1, with TRBD1 as a possible D gene (6 bases). V lost 4 bases, J lost 5 bases, and 16 bases lay in between. There are 15 residues in the CDR3. CDR1 is SGDLS and CDR2 is YYNGEE in the germline V gene. The CDR3 DNA reads as TGTGCCAGCAGCTTTCGGGGACATGGTAACAATGAGCAGTTCTTC. This encodes CASSFRGHGNNEQFF.

This rearrangement joins TRBV28 to TRBJ1-3; D not resolved. The CDR3 loop spans 14 amino acids. Looked up from germline, CDR1 is MDHEN and CDR2 is SYDVKM. V shed 9 bases and J shed 2 bases, with 14 bases lying between them. Written as DNA, the CDR3 is TGTGCCAGTTATAACGGGCAGGCTGGAAACACCATATATTTT. Encoded protein: CASYNGQAGNTIYF.

This clonotype has a count of ten or more. This chain joins TRBV9 and TRBJ1-3, with D perhaps matching TRBD1 (6 bases). Germline V gene lookup returns CDR1 SGDLS and CDR2 YYNGEE. CDR3 length: 15 residues. V lost 0 bases, J lost 7 bases, and 14 bases lay in between. The CDR3 here is CASSVDTGQGNTIYF. The CDR3 DNA is TGTGCCAGCAGCGTAGATACCGGCCAGGGGAACACCATATATTTT.

On this clonotype: One junction end disagrees with the germline gene, perhaps due to a read error. The V gene is TRBV11-2, the J gene TRBJ2-1, with D possibly matching TRBD2 (5 bases). Germline V gene data show CDR1 as SGHAT and CDR2 as FQNNGV. The CDR3 has 14 amino acids. CDR3 coding DNA: TGTGCCAGCAGCTTTAGAGGGAGCTTAGGTGAGCAGCTCTTC. Translated: CASSFRGSLGEQLF.

The table lists this clonotype with many counts. This chain links TRBV2 with TRBJ1-2, with D maybe TRBD1 (6 bases). The CDR3 spans 17 residues. V was cut by 1 base and J by 2 bases, with 17 bases left in between. In germline, CDR1 is SNHLY, CDR2 FYNNEI. CDR3 nucleotide sequence: TGTGCCAGCAGTGAAGAGGGGGAAGGGACACCGAACTATGGCTACACCTTC. Translated: CASSEEGEGTPNYGYTF.